The 4 T cell receptor beta chains below were found in one sample sequenced in a study of shared clonotypes between healthy human individuals. Repertoires were generated with immunoSEQ multiplex PCR, while TCRdb's copy carries only in-frame clones and drops some. Seen here are 1,100,000 or so clones, about four fifths observed once, and the top ten hold about 0.52%. The sequencing input was memory CD4+ T cells from PBMCs. The subset: CD45RA-negative fraction. Source of these receptors: a young man in good health. Some clones in this sample may be carry-over from other donors' samples.

The CDR3 reads CASSSPEFNEQFF. The CDR3, as DNA: TGCGCCAGCAGCTCCCCAGAGTTCAATGAGCAGTTCTTC. The chain employs TRBV5-1 and TRBJ2-1; D remains unclear. This CDR3 region has 13 residues. V lost 3 bases to trimming and J lost 6 bases, with 10 bases between them. Germline CDR1 SGHRS, CDR2 YFSETQ.

The CDR3 spells CASSPPAGRTDTQYF. For the CDR3, the DNA is TGTGCCAGCAGCCCCCCGGCGGGCCGCACAGATACGCAGTATTTT. This chain joins TRBV5-6 and TRBJ2-3, with D perhaps TRBD2 (5 bases). V dropped 4 bases and J dropped 1 base, with 13 bases sitting between them. The germline V gene has CDR1 SGHDT and CDR2 YYEEEE. CDR3 length equals 15 residues.

The V gene is TRBV28, the J gene TRBJ2-7, with 12 bases aligning to TRBD1. The CDR3 length is 15 residues. V shed 7 bases, J shed 6 bases, and the junction held 10 bases outside the gene matches. CDR1 is MDHEN and CDR2 is SYDVKM in the germline V gene. CDR3 protein: CASTIPGQGAPEQYF. CDR3 coding DNA: TGTGCCAGCACGATACCGGGACAGGGGGCCCCCGAGCAGTACTTC.

This chain connects TRBV19 to TRBJ2-7, with TRBD1 identical over 11 bases. The CDR3 contains 15 residues. After removal of 4 bases from V and 6 bases from J, the junction contained 8 bases not matched to a gene. Germline CDR1 and CDR2: LNHDA and SQIVND (reference sequence). Here the CDR3 DNA reads TGTGCCAGTAGTAGATCCGGGACAGGGGGACGCGAGCAGTACTTC. Its protein is CASSRSGTGGREQYF.